This TCR beta chain comes out of a study of blood T cell repertoires in COVID-19. Overall study: Nucleic acid was either cDNA or gDNA, and it came from T cells, B-cell-depleted T cells, or PBMCs.

Trimming left V 7 bases short and J 2 bases short, with 14 bases between. The CDR3 runs to 15 residues. Per germline, CDR1 MDHEN and CDR2 SYDVKM. Clones were sequenced by immunoSEQ multiplex PCR, and TCRdb holds only the in-frame ones, with some missing. Of about 300,000 clones detected, roughly 89% appear once; the ten largest clones hold less than 2%. Specimen: peripheral blood. The chain has TRBV28 and TRBJ2-2, with D possibly TRBD2 on 7 matching bases. The clonotype was recovered from a woman in her 30s with COVID-19, enrolled during active disease. This CDR3 reads CASNPGGTNTGELFF. Written as DNA, the CDR3 is TGTGCCAGCAACCCGGGGGGCACCAACACCGGGGAGCTGTTTTTT.